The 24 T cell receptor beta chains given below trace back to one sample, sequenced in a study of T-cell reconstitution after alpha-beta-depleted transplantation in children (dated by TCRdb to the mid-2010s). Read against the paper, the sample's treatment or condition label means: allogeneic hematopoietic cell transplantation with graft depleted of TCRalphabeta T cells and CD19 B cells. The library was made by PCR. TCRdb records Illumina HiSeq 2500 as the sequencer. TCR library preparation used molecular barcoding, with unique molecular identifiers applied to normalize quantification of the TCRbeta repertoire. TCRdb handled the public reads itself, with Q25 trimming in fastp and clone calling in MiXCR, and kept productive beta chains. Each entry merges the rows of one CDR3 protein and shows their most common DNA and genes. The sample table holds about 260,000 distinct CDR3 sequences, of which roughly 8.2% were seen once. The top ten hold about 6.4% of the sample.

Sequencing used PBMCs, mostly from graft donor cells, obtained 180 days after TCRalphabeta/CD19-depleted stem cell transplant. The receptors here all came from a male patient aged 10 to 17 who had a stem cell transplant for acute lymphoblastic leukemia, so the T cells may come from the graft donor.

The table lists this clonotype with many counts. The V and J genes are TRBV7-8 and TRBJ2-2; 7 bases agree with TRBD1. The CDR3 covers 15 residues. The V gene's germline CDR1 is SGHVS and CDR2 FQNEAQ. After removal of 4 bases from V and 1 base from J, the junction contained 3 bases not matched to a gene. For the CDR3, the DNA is TGTGCCAGCAGCTCGTGGACAGGGAACACCGGGGAGCTGTTTTTT. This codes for CASSSWTGNTGELFF.

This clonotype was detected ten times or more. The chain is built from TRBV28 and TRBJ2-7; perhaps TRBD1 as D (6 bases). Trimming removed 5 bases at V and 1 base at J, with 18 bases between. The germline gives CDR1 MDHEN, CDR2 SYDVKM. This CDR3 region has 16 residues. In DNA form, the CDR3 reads TGTGCCAGCAGTCCCCCACAGGGCGGCCTATCCTACGAGCAGTACTTC. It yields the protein CASSPPQGGLSYEQYF.

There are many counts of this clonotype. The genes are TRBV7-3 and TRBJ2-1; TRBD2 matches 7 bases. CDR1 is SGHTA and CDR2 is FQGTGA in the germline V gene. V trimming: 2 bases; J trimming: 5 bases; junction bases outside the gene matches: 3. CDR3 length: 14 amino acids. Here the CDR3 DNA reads TGTGCCAGCAGCTTAGACGGGAGGAACAATGAGCAGTTCTTC. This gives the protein CASSLDGRNNEQFF. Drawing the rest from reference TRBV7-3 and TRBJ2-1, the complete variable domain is GAGVSQTPSNKVTEKGKYVELRCDPISGHTALYWYRQSLGQGPEFLIYFQGTGAADDSGLPNDRFFAVRPEGSVSTLKIQRTERGDSAVYLCASSLDGRNNEQFFGPGTRLTVL.

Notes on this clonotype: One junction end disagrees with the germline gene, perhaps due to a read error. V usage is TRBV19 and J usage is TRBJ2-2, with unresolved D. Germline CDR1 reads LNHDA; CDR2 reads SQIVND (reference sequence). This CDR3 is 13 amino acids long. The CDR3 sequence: CASSLDWAGELFF. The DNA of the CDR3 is TGTGCCAGTAGTTTAGACTGGGCCGGGGAGCTGTTTTTT.

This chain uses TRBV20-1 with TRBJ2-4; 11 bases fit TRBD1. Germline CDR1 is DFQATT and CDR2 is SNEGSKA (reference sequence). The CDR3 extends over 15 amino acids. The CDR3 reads CCFWGTGGAKNIQYF. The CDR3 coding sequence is TGCTGCTTCTGGGGGACAGGGGGAGCCAAAAACATTCAGTACTTC.

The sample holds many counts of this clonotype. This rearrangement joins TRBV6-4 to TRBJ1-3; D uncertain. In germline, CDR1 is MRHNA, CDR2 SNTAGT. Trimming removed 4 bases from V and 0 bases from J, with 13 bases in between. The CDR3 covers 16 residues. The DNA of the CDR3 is TGTGCCAGCAGTGGGCGGCCGTCCCTCTCTGGAAACACCATATATTTT. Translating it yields CASSGRPSLSGNTIYF.

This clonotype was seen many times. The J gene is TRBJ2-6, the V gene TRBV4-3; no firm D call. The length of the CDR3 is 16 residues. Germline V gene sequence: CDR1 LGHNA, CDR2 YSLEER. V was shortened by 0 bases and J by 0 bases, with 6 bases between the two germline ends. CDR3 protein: CASSQDLYSGANVLTF. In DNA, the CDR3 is TGCGCCAGCAGCCAAGATTTGTACTCTGGGGCCAACGTCCTGACTTTC.

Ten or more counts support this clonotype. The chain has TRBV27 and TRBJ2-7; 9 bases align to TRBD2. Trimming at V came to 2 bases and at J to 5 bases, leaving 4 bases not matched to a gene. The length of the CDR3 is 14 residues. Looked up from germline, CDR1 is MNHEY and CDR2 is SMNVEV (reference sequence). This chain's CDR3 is CASSLAGGPDEQYF. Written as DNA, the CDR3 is TGTGCCAGCAGTTTAGCGGGAGGGCCGGACGAGCAGTACTTC.

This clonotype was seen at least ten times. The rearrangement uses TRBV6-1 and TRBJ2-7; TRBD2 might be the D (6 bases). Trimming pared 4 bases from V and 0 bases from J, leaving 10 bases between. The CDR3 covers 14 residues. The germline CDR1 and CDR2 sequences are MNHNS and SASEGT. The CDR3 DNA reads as TGTGCCAGCAGTGCCTCCGGGAGCTCCTACGAGCAGTACTTC. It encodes CASSASGSSYEQYF.

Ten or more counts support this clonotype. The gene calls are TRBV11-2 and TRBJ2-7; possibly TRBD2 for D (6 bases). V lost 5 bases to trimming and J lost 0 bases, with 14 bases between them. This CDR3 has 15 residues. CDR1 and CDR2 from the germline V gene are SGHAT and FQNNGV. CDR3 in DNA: TGTGCCAGCAGCCCCCGGGAGCTCAGCTCCTACGAGCAGTACTTC. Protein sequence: CASSPRELSSYEQYF.

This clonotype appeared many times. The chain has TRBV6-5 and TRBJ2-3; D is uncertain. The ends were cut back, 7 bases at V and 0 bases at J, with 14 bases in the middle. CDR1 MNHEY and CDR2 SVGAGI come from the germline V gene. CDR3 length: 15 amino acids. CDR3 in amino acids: CASNFLRSSTDTQYF. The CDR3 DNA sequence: TGTGCCAGCAATTTCCTGCGGTCTAGCACAGATACGCAGTATTTT.

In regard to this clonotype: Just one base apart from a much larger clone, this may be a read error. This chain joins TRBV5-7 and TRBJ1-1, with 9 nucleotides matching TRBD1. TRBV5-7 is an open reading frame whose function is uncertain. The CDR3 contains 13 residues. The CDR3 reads CASGFEGQGSAFF. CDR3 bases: TGTGCCAGCGGCTTCGAGGGACAGGGATCAGCTTTCTTT.

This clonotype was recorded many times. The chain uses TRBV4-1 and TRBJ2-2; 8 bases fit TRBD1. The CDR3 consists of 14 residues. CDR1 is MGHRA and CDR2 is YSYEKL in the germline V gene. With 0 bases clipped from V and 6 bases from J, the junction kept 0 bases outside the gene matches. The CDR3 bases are TGCGCCAGCAGCCAAGAGGACAGGGCCGGGGAGCTGTTTTTT. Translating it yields CASSQEDRAGELFF.

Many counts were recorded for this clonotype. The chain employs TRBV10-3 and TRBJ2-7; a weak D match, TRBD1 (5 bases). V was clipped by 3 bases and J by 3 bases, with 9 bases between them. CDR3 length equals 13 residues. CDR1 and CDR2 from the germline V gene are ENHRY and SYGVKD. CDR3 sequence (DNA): TGTGCCATCAGTGACAGGGCTAACTACGAGCAGTACTTC. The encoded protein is CAISDRANYEQYF.

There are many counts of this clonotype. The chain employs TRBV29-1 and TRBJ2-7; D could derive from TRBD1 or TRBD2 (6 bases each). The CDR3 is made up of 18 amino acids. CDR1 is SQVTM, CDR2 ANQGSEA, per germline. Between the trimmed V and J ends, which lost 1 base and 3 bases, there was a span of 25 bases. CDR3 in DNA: TGCAGCGTTGAAGGTTATCCTCGGGGGCAGGGAGGTCGCTACGAGCAGTACTTC. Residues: CSVEGYPRGQGGRYEQYF.

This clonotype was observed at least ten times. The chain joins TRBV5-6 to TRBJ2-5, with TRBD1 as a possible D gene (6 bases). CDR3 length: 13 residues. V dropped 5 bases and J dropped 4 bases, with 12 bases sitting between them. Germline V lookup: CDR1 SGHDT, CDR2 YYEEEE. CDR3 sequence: CASRSTGSETQYF. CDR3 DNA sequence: TGTGCCAGCAGATCTACAGGGTCAGAGACCCAGTACTTC. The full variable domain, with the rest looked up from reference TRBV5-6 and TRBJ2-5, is DAGVTQSPTHLIKTRGQQVTLRCSPKSGHDTVSWYQQALGQGPQFIFQYYEEEERQRGNFPDRFSGHQFPNYSSELNVNALLLGDSALYLCASRSTGSETQYFGPGTRLLVL.

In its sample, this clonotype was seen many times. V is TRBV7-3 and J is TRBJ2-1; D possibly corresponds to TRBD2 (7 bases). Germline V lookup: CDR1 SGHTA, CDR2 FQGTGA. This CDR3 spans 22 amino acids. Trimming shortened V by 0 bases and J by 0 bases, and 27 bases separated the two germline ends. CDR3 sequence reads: CASSLTPSAGASPFSSYNEQFF. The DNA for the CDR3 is TGTGCCAGCAGCTTAACCCCTTCGGCGGGGGCCTCCCCTTTCAGCTCCTACAATGAGCAGTTCTTC.

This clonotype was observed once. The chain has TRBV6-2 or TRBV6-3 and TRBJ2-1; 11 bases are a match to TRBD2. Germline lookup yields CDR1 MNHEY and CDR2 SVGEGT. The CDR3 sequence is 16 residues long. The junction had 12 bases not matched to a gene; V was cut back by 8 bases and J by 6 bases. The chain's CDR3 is CASPFRGTSGPNEQFF. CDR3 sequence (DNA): TGTGCCAGCCCATTTCGCGGGACTAGCGGTCCCAATGAGCAGTTCTTC.

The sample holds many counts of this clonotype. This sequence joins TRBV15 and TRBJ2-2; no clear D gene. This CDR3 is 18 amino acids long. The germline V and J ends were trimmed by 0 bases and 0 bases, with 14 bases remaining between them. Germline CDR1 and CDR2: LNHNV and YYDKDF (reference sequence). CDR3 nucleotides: TGTGCCACCAGCAGAGAAACCCCCCTCGCGGCGAACACCGGGGAGCTGTTTTTT. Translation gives CATSRETPLAANTGELFF.

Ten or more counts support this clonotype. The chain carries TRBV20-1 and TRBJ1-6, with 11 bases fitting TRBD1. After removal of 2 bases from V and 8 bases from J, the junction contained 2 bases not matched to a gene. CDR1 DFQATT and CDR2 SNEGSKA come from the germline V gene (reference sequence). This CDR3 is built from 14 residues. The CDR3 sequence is CSARTGQGDSPLHF. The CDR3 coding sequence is TGCAGTGCTAGAACGGGACAGGGGGATTCACCCCTCCACTTT.

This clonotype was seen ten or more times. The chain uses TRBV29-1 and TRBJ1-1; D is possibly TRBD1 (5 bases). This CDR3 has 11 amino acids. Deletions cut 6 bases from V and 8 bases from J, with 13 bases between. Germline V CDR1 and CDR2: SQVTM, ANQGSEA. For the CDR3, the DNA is TGCAGCGTCAGGGCGGAAGCGGAAGCTTTCTTT. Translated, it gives CSVRAEAEAFF.

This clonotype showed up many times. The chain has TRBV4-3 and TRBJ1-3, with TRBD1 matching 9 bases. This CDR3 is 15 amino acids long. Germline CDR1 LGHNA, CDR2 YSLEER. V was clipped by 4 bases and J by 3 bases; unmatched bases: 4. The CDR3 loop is CASSPGQGFGNTIYF. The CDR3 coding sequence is TGCGCCAGCAGCCCGGGACAGGGCTTTGGAAACACCATATATTTT.

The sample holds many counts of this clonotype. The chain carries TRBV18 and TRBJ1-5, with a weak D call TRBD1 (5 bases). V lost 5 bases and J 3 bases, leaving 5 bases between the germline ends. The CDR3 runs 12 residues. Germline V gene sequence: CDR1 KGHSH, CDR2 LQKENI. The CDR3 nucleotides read TGTGCCAGCTCAGGGACCAATCAGCCCCAGCATTTT. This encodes CASSGTNQPQHF.

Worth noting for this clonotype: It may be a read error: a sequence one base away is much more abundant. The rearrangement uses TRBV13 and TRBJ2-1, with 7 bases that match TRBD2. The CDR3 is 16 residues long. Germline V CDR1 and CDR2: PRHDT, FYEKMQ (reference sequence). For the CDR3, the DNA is TGTGCCAGCAGCTTAGCGCTTACCGGGGACTACAATGGGCAGTTCTTC. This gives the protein CASSLALTGDYNGQFF. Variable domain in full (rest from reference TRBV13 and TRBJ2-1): AAGVIQSPRHLIKEKRETATLKCYPIPRHDTVYWYQQGPGQDPQFLISFYEKMQSDKGSIPDRFSAQQFSDYHSELNMSSLELGDSALYFCASSLALTGDYNGQFFGPGTRLTVL.